A selection of T cell receptor beta chains follows, all from one sample in a study of blood T cell repertoires in COVID-19. The assay was immunoSEQ multiplex PCR, and TCRdb's table has in-frame clones only and misses some. The repertoire holds roughly 130,000 clones, with about 90% as singletons. The specimen was peripheral blood. The receptors stem from a woman aged 55-70 years with acute or convalescent COVID-19. CDR3s include the opening cysteine and the closing phenylalanine or tryptophan. A D gene is named only where the DNA matches it firmly. Some rows mark clone size as missing; the rest say once, few, many or name a class of expanded clone.

>TRBJ1-1|.|TRBV5-1|TRBD1
TGCGCCAGCAGCTTGACAGGGGCCCGAGGCACTGAAGCTTTCTTT
CASSLTGARGTEAFF
>TRBJ1-2|.|TRBV18|.
TGTGCCAGCTCACAATCCCGGGAAGGCCCAGCTGGCTACACCTTC
CASSQSREGPAGYTF
>TRBJ2-5|.|TRBV18|TRBD2
TGTGCCAGCTCACCACCGGGCGGGGGAGTAAAGTACTTC
CASSPPGGGVKYF
>TRBJ1-2|.|TRBV19|TRBD1
TGTGCCACCGCAGGAGACAGGGGGATCTCAAACTATGGCTACACCTTC
CATAGDRGISNYGYTF
>TRBJ1-2|.|TRBV24-1|TRBD1
TGTGCCACCAGTGCCACTGACAGGGTCTATGGCTACACCTTC
CATSATDRVYGYTF
>TRBJ1-5|once|TRBV19|TRBD1
TGTGCCAGTGTAAGACAGGGAGGCAATCAGCCCCAGCATTTT
CASVRQGGNQPQHF
>TRBJ1-1|.|TRBV28|.
TGTGCCAGCAGTTCAACGCCCTTCACGGGGAACACTGAAGCTTTCTTT
CASSSTPFTGNTEAFF
>TRBJ1-6|.|TRBV11-3|TRBD1
TGTGCCAGCAGCTTAGATCTGACAGGGGATAATTCACCCCTCCACTTT
CASSLDLTGDNSPLHF
>TRBJ2-7|.|TRBV25-1|.
TGTGCCAGCGATGGAGGGGGCGTTGTTCACGAGCAGTACTTC
CASDGGGVVHEQYF
>TRBJ1-2|.|TRBV6-1|.
TGTGCCAGCAGTGAAGCGGGGGGCAGGGGAGGGAACTATGGCTACACCTTC
CASSEAGGRGGNYGYTF
>TRBJ2-5|.|TRBV7-7|TRBD2
TGTGCTAGCAGCTTAGGCGGGAGGGCCGGAGAGACCCAGTACTTC
CASSLGGRAGETQYF
>TRBJ2-3|.|TRBV19|TRBD2
TGTGCCAGTAGTTTCGGACTAGCGGGAGGGCCCTCGGCAGATACGCAGTATTTT
CASSFGLAGGPSADTQYF
>TRBJ1-6|.|TRBV5-4|TRBD1
TGTGCCAGCAGCCCGGGACAGGGGGGCAATTCACCCCTCCACTTT
CASSPGQGGNSPLHF
>TRBJ2-3|.|TRBV18|.
TGTGCCAGCTCACCCCTAGCAGATACGCAGTATTTT
CASSPLADTQYF
>TRBJ1-2|.|TRBV15|.
TGTGCCACCAGCAGAGCTACGGCAGGGCCGGAGCGTAACACCTTC
CATSRATAGPERNTF
>TRBJ1-1|once|TRBV5-5|.
TGTGCCAGCAGCTTGGGCCCGGGGAGCACTGAAGCTTTCTTT
CASSLGPGSTEAFF
>TRBJ1-6|.|TRBV10-3|TRBD1
TGTGCCATCACCCCTGGACAGGGTGCTTCACCCCTCCACTTT
CAITPGQGASPLHF
>TRBJ2-1|.|TRBV7-8|TRBD2
TGTGCCAGCAGCTTGTCGGGGGGCTCCTACAATGAGCAGTTCTTC
CASSLSGGSYNEQFF
>TRBJ1-2|once|TRBV2|TRBD1
TGTGCCAGCAGTTCAATTCGGGACAGAGTTGAGTATGGCTACACCTTC
CASSSIRDRVEYGYTF
>TRBJ2-3|.|TRBV21-1|.
TGTGCCAGCAGCTCCAGACTAGCGGCACCTGGAGATACGCAGTATTTT
CASSSRLAAPGDTQYF
>TRBJ1-5|once|TRBV9|TRBD1
TGTGCCAGCAGCCCCGGGACAGACCAGCCCCAGCATTTT
CASSPGTDQPQHF
>TRBJ2-6|.|TRBV4-2|TRBD2
TGTGCCAGCAGCCAACCTCTAGCGGGAGCTGGGGCCAACGTCCTGACTTTC
CASSQPLAGAGANVLTF
>TRBJ1-3|.|TRBV9|TRBD1
TGTGCCAGCAGGGCAGGGGGCTCTGGAAACACCATATATTTT
CASRAGGSGNTIYF
>TRBJ2-1|.|TRBV15|.
TGTGCCACCAGCAGCGGCGGGGAAACGATCTACAATGAGCAGTTCTTC
CATSSGGETIYNEQFF
>TRBJ2-1|.|TRBV19|TRBD2
TGTGCCAGTAGTATACCGATCGGACTAGCGGGAGCGGGCTCCTACAATGAGCAGTTCTTC
CASSIPIGLAGAGSYNEQFF
>TRBJ1-4|.|TRBV3-1/TRBV3-2|.
TGTGCCAGCAGCCAATACCGGGAAAAACTGTTTTTT
CASSQYREKLFF
>TRBJ2-3|once|TRBV9|.
TGTGCCAGCAGCGTAAGGGGGTTAGAAGATACGCAGTATTTT
CASSVRGLEDTQYF
>TRBJ1-2|.|TRBV19|.
TGTGCCAGTAGTATTCCCCCCGGGGGATCTGGCTACACCTTC
CASSIPPGGSGYTF
>TRBJ2-7|.|TRBV25-1|.
TGTGCCAGCAGTGCTCTTGGCGGGTTGAAAACGAGCTCCTACGAGCAGTACTTC
CASSALGGLKTSSYEQYF
>TRBJ1-1|.|TRBV7-9|TRBD1
TGTGCCAGCAGCTTAGAGCCCCAGGGGGCTGTAGCTTTCTTT
CASSLEPQGAVAFF
>TRBJ2-1|.|TRBV10-2|.
TGCGCCAGCAGCAGGGGTGCTGGCTCCTACAATGAGCAGTTCTTC
CASSRGAGSYNEQFF
>TRBJ2-2|.|TRBV20-1|.
TGCAGTGCGAGTTCAGTGAACACCGGGGAGCTGTTTTTT
CSASSVNTGELFF
>TRBJ2-7|.|TRBV7-8|.
TGTGCCAGCACCCCGGGGTTCGCCTCCTACGAGCAGTACTTC
CASTPGFASYEQYF
>TRBJ2-2|.|TRBV2|.
TGTGCCAGCAGCCTCTCCGGGAGTATCGGGGAGCTGTTTTTT
CASSLSGSIGELFF
>TRBJ1-2|.|TRBV3-1/TRBV3-2|.
TGTGCCAGCAGCCAAGTGGGCCCTTATGGCTACACCTTC
CASSQVGPYGYTF
>TRBJ2-1|once|TRBV5-1|TRBD1
TGCGCCAGCAGCTTGGAAGGACAGGGGGCAAATGAGCAGTTCTTC
CASSLEGQGANEQFF
>TRBJ2-1|once|TRBV9|.
TGTGCCAGCAGCGTAGAAGGGGGCTCCTACAATGAGCAGTTCTTC
CASSVEGGSYNEQFF
>TRBJ2-1|.|TRBV5-6|TRBD2
TGTGCCAGCAGCTTGGTCTGGCGGGAGGGGATTTACAATGAGCAGTTCTTC
CASSLVWREGIYNEQFF
>TRBJ2-7|.|TRBV28|.
TGTGCCAGCAGTTTATTCTCGGTAGCGGATTCATACGAGCAGTACTTC
CASSLFSVADSYEQYF
>TRBJ1-4|.|TRBV2|TRBD1
TGTGCCAGCAGTGAACCTAAAGACAGGGGGGGAGAAAAACTGTTTTTT
CASSEPKDRGGEKLFF
>TRBJ2-7|.|TRBV5-1|TRBD2
TGCGCCAGCAGCTTGTCCCTAGCGGACCAAGGTTTCGAGCAGTACTTC
CASSLSLADQGFEQYF
>TRBJ1-4|.|TRBV6-5|.
TGTGCCAGCAGTTACTCTGACAGGTCTAATGAAAAACTGTTTTTT
CASSYSDRSNEKLFF
>TRBJ2-1|.|TRBV11-2|.
TGTGCCAGCAGCTTAGATTACAGGAGTGCCTACAATGAGCAGTTCTTC
CASSLDYRSAYNEQFF
>TRBJ2-1|once|TRBV6-4|TRBD2
TGTGCCAGCAGCCCGGGACTAGCGGCCTACAATGAGCAGTTCTTC
CASSPGLAAYNEQFF
>TRBJ1-1|.|TRBV18|.
TGTGCCAGCTCACCAGGGGGGGCCCGCACTGAAGCTTTCTTT
CASSPGGARTEAFF
>TRBJ1-2|few|TRBV19|TRBD1
TGTGCCAGTAGTTCGACAGGGGTGCACGGCTACACCTTC
CASSSTGVHGYTF
>TRBJ1-2|once|TRBV6-5|TRBD1
TGTGCCAGCAGGCCGGACAGGGTCCGTGGCTACACCTTC
CASRPDRVRGYTF
>TRBJ2-5|.|TRBV19|.
TGTGCCAGCCAGGGGAGTCAAGAGACCCAGTACTTC
CASQGSQETQYF
>TRBJ2-7|.|TRBV6-5|.
TGTGCCAGCTCAACCTCAGGGGTGTCCTCCTACGAGCAGTACTTC
CASSTSGVSSYEQYF
>TRBJ1-3|few|TRBV11-2|TRBD1
TGTGCCAGCAGCTCCGTCCCGGGACAGGGCTGGGGAAACACCATATATTTT
CASSSVPGQGWGNTIYF
>TRBJ2-1|.|TRBV9|.
TGTGCCAGCAGTCCGGGACTCTCCTCCTACAATGAGCAGTTCTTC
CASSPGLSSYNEQFF
>TRBJ2-5|.|TRBV24-1|TRBD2
TGTGCCACCAGTGATGCGTCTAGCGGGAGGGAGTACCAAGAGACCCAGTACTTC
CATSDASSGREYQETQYF
>TRBJ1-1|.|TRBV2|.
TGTGCCAGCAGTGAAGCGACCAGAGGAAACACTGAAGCTTTCTTT
CASSEATRGNTEAFF
>TRBJ2-1|.|TRBV27|.
TGTGCCAGCAGTCCAGATCAGGGCTCCTACAATGAGCAGTTCTTC
CASSPDQGSYNEQFF
>TRBJ2-1|.|TRBV6-2/TRBV6-3|.
TGTGCCAGCAGTCCCCAGGGGAATGAGCAGTTCTTC
CASSPQGNEQFF